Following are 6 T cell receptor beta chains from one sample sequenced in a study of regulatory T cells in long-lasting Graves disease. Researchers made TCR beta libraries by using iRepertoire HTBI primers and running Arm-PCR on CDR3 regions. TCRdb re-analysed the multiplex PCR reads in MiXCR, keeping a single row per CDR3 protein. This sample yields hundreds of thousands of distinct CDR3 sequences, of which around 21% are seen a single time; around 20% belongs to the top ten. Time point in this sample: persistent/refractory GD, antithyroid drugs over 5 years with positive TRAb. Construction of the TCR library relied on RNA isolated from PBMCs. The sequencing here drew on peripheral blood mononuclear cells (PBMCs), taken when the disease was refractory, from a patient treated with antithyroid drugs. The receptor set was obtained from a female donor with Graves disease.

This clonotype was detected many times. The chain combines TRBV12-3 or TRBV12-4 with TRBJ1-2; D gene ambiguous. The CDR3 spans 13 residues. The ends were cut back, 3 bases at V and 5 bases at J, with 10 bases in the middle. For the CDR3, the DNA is TGTGCCAGCAGTTTTAAGGCAACATATGGCTACACCTTC. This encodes CASSFKATYGYTF.

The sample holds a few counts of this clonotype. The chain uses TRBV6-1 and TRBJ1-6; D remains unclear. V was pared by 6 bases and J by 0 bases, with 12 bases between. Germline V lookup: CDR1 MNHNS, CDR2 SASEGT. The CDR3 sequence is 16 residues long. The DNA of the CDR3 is TGTGCCAGCAGGCCAGACTGGAGCTCCTATAATTCACCCCTCCACTTT. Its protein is CASRPDWSSYNSPLHF.

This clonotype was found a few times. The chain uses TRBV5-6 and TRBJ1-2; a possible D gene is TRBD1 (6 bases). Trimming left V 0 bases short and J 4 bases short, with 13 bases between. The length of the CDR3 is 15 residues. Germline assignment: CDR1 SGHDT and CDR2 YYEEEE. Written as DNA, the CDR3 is TGTGCCAGCAGCTTGGCCGGGCAGGGGAGCTATGGCTACACCTTC. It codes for CASSLAGQGSYGYTF.

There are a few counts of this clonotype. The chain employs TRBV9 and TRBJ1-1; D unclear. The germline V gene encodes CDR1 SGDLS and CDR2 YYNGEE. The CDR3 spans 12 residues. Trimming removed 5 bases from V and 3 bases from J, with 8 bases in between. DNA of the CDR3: TGTGCCAGCAGAGGCTGGGACACTGAAGCTTTCTTT. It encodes CASRGWDTEAFF.

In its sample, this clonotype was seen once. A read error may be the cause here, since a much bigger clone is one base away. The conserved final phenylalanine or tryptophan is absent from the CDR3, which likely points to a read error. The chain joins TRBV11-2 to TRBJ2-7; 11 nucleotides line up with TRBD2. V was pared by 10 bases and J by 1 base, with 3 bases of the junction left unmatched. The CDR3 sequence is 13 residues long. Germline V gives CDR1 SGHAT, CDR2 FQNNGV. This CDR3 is CATRTSGSYEQYS. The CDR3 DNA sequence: TGTGCCACTCGGACTAGCGGGTCCTACGAGCAGTACTCC.

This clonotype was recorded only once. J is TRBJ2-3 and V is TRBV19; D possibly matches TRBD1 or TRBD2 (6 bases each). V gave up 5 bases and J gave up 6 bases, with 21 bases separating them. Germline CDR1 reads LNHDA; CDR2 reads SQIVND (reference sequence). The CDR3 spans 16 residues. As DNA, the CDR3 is TGTGCCAGTAGTGGGGGGCATGGCCCAGCCGGGGATACGCAGTATTTT. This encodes CASSGGHGPAGDTQYF. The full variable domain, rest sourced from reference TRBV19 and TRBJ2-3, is DGGITQSPKYLFRKEGQNVTLSCEQNLNHDAMYWYRQDPGQGLRLIYYSQIVNDFQKGDIAEGYSVSREKKESFPLTVTSAQKNPTAFYLCASSGGHGPAGDTQYFGPGTRLTVL.